This is a list of T cell receptor beta chains from one sample in a study of OX40 agonist ivuxolimab in advanced cancers. Profiling relied on immunoSEQ multiplex PCR, and the TCRdb table lists in-frame clones only, not all of them. The table includes 70,000 to 95,000 clones, 70% to 90% detected once. The sample in question was CD4+ or CD8+ T cells sorted from blood, obtained in a trial of the OX40 agonist ivuxolimab. The receptor source for this set is an adult with an advanced solid tumor such as melanoma, head and neck, liver or kidney cancer. CDR3s include the opening cysteine and the closing phenylalanine or tryptophan. The D gene is left open where the match is weak. Size is omitted from some rows. Given values are once, few, many or a class for expanded clones.

v_call	j_call	cdr3_length	clone_size	d_call	cdr3_aa	cdr3_nt
TRBV7-3	TRBJ2-5	16	few	TRBD2	CASSLTGLAGQETQYF	TGTGCCAGCAGCTTGACTGGACTAGCGGGGCAAGAGACCCAGTACTTC
TRBV5-1	TRBJ2-7	14	-	TRBD2	CASSLSLAVAEQYF	TGCGCCAGCAGCTTGAGCCTAGCGGTAGCCGAGCAGTACTTC
TRBV6-5	TRBJ2-1	14	-	-	CASSQGSSYNEQFF	TGTGCCAGTTCACAGGGAAGCTCCTACAATGAGCAGTTCTTC
TRBV19	TRBJ2-3	15	few	-	CASSTRQASTDTQYF	TGTGCCAGTAGTACCCGTCAGGCCAGCACAGATACGCAGTATTTT
TRBV30	TRBJ2-5	13	-	TRBD1	CAWIRTGKETQYF	TGTGCCTGGATACGGACAGGGAAGGAGACCCAGTACTTC
TRBV19	TRBJ2-6	15	-	-	CASSIDRAGANVLTF	TGTGCCAGTAGTATAGACAGGGCCGGGGCCAACGTCCTGACTTTC
TRBV2	TRBJ2-7	11	-	-	CASSPRLTRHF	TGTGCCAGCAGTCCTAGACTCACCCGGCACTTC
TRBV28	TRBJ2-7	15	-	TRBD2	CASSRGGLPLYEQYF	TGTGCCAGCAGCCGGGGGGGGCTCCCCCTCTACGAGCAGTACTTC
TRBV5-1	TRBJ2-5	13	-	-	CASSFRAQETQYF	TGCGCCAGCAGCTTCAGGGCGCAAGAGACCCAGTACTTC
TRBV11-1	TRBJ1-4	14	-	TRBD1	CASSLDREYGKLFF	TGTGCCAGCAGCCTCGACAGGGAATATGGAAAACTGTTTTTT
TRBV19	TRBJ1-2	15	-	TRBD1	CASSSGQGANYGYTF	TGTGCCAGTAGTTCCGGACAGGGAGCTAACTATGGCTACACCTTC
TRBV18	TRBJ1-1	13	-	-	CASSRTGNTEAFF	TGTGCCAGCTCAAGAACAGGGAACACTGAAGCTTTCTTT
TRBV2	TRBJ2-1	15	-	-	CASSDGGRGYNEQFF	TGTGCCAGCAGTGACGGGGGGCGTGGGTACAATGAGCAGTTCTTC
TRBV28	TRBJ1-5	15	-	-	CASSPRTDMSQPQHF	TGTGCCAGCAGTCCACGGACGGATATGAGTCAGCCCCAGCATTTT
TRBV25-1	TRBJ1-5	14	-	-	CASSDRGSNQPQHF	TGTGCCAGCAGTGACAGGGGAAGCAATCAGCCCCAGCATTTT
TRBV10-1	TRBJ1-3	15	-	TRBD1	CASSSDRDSGNTIYF	TGCGCCAGCAGTTCCGACAGGGACTCTGGAAACACCATATATTTT
TRBV11-3	TRBJ2-3	12	-	TRBD1	CASSLGDSSQYF	TGTGCCAGCAGCTTAGGGGACAGCTCGCAGTATTTT
TRBV5-3	TRBJ2-5	13	-	-	CARSPGQQETQYF	TGTGCCAGAAGCCCGGGCCAACAAGAGACCCAGTACTTC
TRBV18	TRBJ2-1	14	-	TRBD2	CASSPIAGVVEQFF	TGTGCCAGCTCACCAATCGCGGGAGTGGTTGAGCAGTTCTTC
TRBV7-2	TRBJ2-2	14	-	-	CASSLDLNTGELFF	TGTGCCAGCAGCTTAGACCTGAACACCGGGGAGCTGTTTTTT
TRBV29-1	TRBJ2-1	9	-	-	CSVGDEQFF	TGCAGCGTTGGCGATGAGCAGTTCTTC
TRBV25-1	TRBJ2-1	14	-	-	CASSESRGWGEQFF	TGTGCCAGCAGTGAATCGAGGGGGTGGGGTGAGCAGTTCTTC
TRBV6-1	TRBJ2-7	14	-	-	CASSAGRANYEQYF	TGTGCCAGCAGCGCAGGCAGGGCAAACTACGAGCAGTACTTC
TRBV10-3	TRBJ2-7	14	-	TRBD1	CATRQGMGSYEQYF	TGTGCCACCAGACAGGGGATGGGTTCCTACGAGCAGTACTTC
TRBV7-9	TRBJ2-2	12	-	-	CASSFSGGELFF	TGTGCCAGCAGCTTTTCGGGCGGGGAGCTGTTTTTT
TRBV19	TRBJ1-5	15	-	TRBD1	CASSTQGASNQPQHF	TGTGCCAGTAGTACCCAGGGGGCAAGCAATCAGCCCCAGCATTTT
TRBV18	TRBJ2-1	16	once	TRBD2	CASSPWTSGGYNEQFF	TGTGCCAGCTCACCATGGACTAGCGGGGGATACAATGAGCAGTTCTTC
TRBV6-4	TRBJ1-1	14	few	-	CASSTQGGNTEAFF	TGTGCCAGCAGTACCCAAGGGGGGAACACTGAAGCTTTCTTT
TRBV19	TRBJ1-5	15	-	-	CASTQPGARNQPQHF	TGTGCCAGTACTCAACCCGGGGCACGCAATCAGCCCCAGCATTTT
TRBV18	TRBJ1-3	16	-	-	CASSPRQIGSGNTIYF	TGTGCCAGCTCACCAAGGCAAATCGGCTCGGGAAACACCATATATTTT
TRBV6-1	TRBJ2-7	12	-	-	CATKDPNYEQYF	TGTGCCACCAAAGACCCCAACTACGAGCAGTACTTC
TRBV21-1	TRBJ2-1	15	-	-	CASSTRMGLAEEQFF	TGTGCCAGCAGCACCCGGATGGGACTAGCGGAAGAGCAGTTCTTC
TRBV27	TRBJ2-6	17	-	-	CASSSLAEISGANVLTF	TGTGCCAGCAGTTCCTTAGCGGAGATCTCTGGGGCCAACGTCCTGACTTTC
TRBV28	TRBJ1-2	14	-	-	CASSLARTGYGYTF	TGTGCCAGCAGTTTAGCGCGAACTGGCTATGGCTACACCTTC
TRBV29-1	TRBJ1-2	12	-	-	CSVADRGWGYTF	TGCAGCGTAGCAGACCGGGGTTGGGGCTACACCTTC
TRBV5-4	TRBJ2-7	14	-	TRBD2	CASSLAGLAGVQYF	TGTGCCAGCAGCTTGGCCGGACTAGCGGGAGTTCAGTACTTC
TRBV7-9	TRBJ1-5	14	few	TRBD1	CASSSMTGGQPQHF	TGTGCCAGCAGCTCCATGACAGGGGGTCAGCCCCAGCATTTT
TRBV30	TRBJ1-5	14	-	-	CAWSPGGRNQPQHF	TGTGCCTGGAGCCCGGGGGGCCGCAATCAGCCCCAGCATTTT
TRBV7-8	TRBJ1-2	13	-	-	CASGKQVNYGYTF	TGTGCCAGCGGAAAACAGGTCAACTATGGCTACACCTTC
TRBV11-2	TRBJ2-7	16	-	-	CASSSLIGTGTYEQYF	TGTGCCAGCAGCTCCTTAATCGGGACCGGCACCTACGAGCAGTACTTC
TRBV19	TRBJ2-7	18	-	TRBD2	CASSISGLLASGAYEQYF	TGTGCCAGTAGTATTAGTGGCCTTTTGGCGAGCGGGGCCTACGAGCAGTACTTC
TRBV9	TRBJ2-1	14	-	TRBD1	CASSVGRGRDEQFF	TGTGCCAGCAGCGTAGGCAGGGGGCGGGATGAGCAGTTCTTC
TRBV9	TRBJ1-4	10	-	-	CASAREKLFF	TGTGCCAGCGCTCGTGAAAAACTGTTTTTT